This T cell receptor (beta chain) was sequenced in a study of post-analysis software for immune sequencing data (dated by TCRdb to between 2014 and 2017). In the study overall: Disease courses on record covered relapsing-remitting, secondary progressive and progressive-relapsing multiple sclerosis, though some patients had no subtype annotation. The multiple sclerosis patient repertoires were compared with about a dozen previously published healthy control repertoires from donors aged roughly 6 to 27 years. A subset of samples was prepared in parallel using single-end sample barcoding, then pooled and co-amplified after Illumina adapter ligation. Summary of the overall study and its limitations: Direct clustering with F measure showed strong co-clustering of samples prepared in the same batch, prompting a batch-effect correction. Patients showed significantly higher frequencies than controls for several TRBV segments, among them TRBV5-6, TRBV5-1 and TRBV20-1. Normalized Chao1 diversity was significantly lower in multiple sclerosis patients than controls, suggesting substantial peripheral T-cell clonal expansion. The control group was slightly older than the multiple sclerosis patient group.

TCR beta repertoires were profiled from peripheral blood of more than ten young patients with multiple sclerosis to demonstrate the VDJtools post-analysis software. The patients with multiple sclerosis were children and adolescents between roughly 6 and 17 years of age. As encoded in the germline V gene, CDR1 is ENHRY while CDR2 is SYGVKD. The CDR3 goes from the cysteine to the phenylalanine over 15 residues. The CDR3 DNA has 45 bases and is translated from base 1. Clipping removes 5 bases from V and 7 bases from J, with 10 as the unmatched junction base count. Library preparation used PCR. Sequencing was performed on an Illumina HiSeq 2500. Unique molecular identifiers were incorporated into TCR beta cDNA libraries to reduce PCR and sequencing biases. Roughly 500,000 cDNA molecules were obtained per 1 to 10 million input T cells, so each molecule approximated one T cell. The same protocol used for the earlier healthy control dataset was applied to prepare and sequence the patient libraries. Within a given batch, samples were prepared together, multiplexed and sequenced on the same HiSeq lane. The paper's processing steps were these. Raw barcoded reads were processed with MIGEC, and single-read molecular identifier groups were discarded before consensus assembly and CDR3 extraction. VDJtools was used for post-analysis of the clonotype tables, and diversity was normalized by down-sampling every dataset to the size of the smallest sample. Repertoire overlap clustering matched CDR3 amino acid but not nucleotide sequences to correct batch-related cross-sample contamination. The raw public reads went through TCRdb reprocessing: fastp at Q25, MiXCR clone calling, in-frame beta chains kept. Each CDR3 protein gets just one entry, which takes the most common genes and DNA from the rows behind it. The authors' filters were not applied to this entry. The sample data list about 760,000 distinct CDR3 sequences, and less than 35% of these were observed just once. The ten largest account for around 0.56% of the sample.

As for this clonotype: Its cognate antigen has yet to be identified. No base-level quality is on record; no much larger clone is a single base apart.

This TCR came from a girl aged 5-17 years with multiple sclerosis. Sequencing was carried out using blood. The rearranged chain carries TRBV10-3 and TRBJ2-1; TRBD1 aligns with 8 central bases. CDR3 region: CAISNDGQGRNEQFF. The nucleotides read TGTGCCATCAGTAACGACGGACAGGGTAGGAATGAGCAGTTCTTC.